This TCR beta chain was retrieved from a study of T cells after yellow fever vaccination. The V and J ends lost 6 bases and 4 bases, in that order; junction bases with no gene match: 13. CDR3 size: 17 residues. Germline CDR1 reads DFQATT; CDR2 reads SNEGSKA (reference sequence). MiXCR, applied by TCRdb to the 5' RACE reads, yields one record per CDR3 protein. Of around 310,000 distinct CDR3 sequences listed, around 4.5% are singletons. Here the sequenced sample was PBMCs, taken 15 days after the yellow fever booster vaccination. The TCR originated in a man younger than 35 who received the YFV17D yellow fever vaccine. The V and J genes are TRBV20-1 and TRBJ2-3, with TRBD2 matching over 13 bases. The chain's CDR3 is CSAPRLAGGLDPDTQYF. The CDR3, as DNA: TGCAGTGCCCCGAGACTAGCGGGGGGCCTGGATCCAGATACGCAGTATTTT.